The 13 T cell receptor beta chains below were found in one sample sequenced in a study of T cells in Graves' hyperthyroidism and ophthalmopathy. The source material, RNA transcripts, was used to amplify TCR beta CDR3 regions. RT-PCR in the first round (using the HTBI primer set) targeted the TCR CDR3. TCRdb reprocessed the multiplex PCR reads with MiXCR, giving one entry per CDR3 protein. Here the sample spans approximately 590,000 distinct CDR3 sequences, 35% to 55% being singletons. The sequenced sample was peripheral blood or thyroid tissue (not recorded which). The receptors shown here come from a woman aged 18-30 years with Graves' hyperthyroidism.

This clonotype occurred a few times. This chain connects TRBV11-2 to TRBJ2-7; 7 bases agree with TRBD1. There are 13 residues in the CDR3. Germline loops: CDR1 SGHAT, CDR2 FQNNGV. The J segment lost 4 bases and the V segment lost 4 bases, leaving 4 bases of the junction unmatched. CDR3: CASSSPQGYEQYF. The CDR3 nucleotides read TGTGCCAGCAGCTCGCCACAGGGGTACGAGCAGTACTTC.

There are many counts of this clonotype. The chain uses TRBV10-3 and TRBJ2-6; D possibly matches TRBD1 or TRBD2 (5 bases each). In germline, CDR1 is ENHRY, CDR2 SYGVKD. Trimming left V 6 bases short and J 0 bases short, with 15 bases between. CDR3 size: 17 residues. The CDR3 nucleotides are TGTGCCATCAGATCCGGGACGGAAAGCTCTGGGGCCAACGTCCTGACTTTC. This encodes CAIRSGTESSGANVLTF.

In its sample, this clonotype was seen many times. This chain joins TRBV25-1 and TRBJ1-2, with a possible D match to TRBD1 (5 bases). The CDR3 spans 12 residues. CDR1 and CDR2 from the germline V gene are MGHDK and SYGVNS. The V end lost 2 bases, the J end lost 7 bases, and 8 bases lay between the germline ends. The CDR3: CASSEVGAGYTF. In DNA, the CDR3 is TGTGCCAGCAGTGAAGTAGGGGCTGGCTACACCTTC.

As concerns this clonotype: The CDR3 end shows no conserved phenylalanine or tryptophan, and so a read error is likely. No DNA is shown, since the ends of the CDR3 on it are uncertain; the CDR3 is the one TCRdb lists. CDR3 protein: CATSRRTGL. The chain couples TRBV15 to TRBJ2-7. Both ends counted, the CDR3 spans 9 residues. The germline CDR1 and CDR2 sequences are LNHNV and YYDKDF (reference sequence).

This clonotype appeared a few times. This chain connects TRBV2 to TRBJ2-5, with 13 bases aligning to TRBD2. The germline CDR1 and CDR2 sequences are SNHLY and FYNNEI. J was trimmed by 5 bases and V by 5 bases; bases with no gene match: 5. The CDR3 totals 15 residues. CDR3 sequence: CASSLGLAGYETQYF. The CDR3 bases are TGTGCCAGCAGTTTGGGACTAGCGGGATATGAGACCCAGTACTTC.

The J gene is TRBJ1-1, the V gene TRBV20-1; 7 bases fit TRBD1. This CDR3 comprises 14 residues. V gave up 5 bases and J gave up 4 bases; unmatched junction bases: 10. Germline assignment: CDR1 DFQATT and CDR2 SNEGSKA (reference sequence). CDR3 sequence (DNA): TGCAGTGCTGGAATGACAGGGTGGGGCACTGAAGCTTTCTTT. Its protein product is CSAGMTGWGTEAFF.

This chain uses TRBV10-3 with TRBJ1-5; D is unresolved. Trimming took 3 bases from V and 10 from J, leaving 22 bases between them. CDR3 length equals 16 residues. Per the germline V gene, CDR1 is ENHRY and CDR2 is SYGVKD. This CDR3 reads CAISDWGDTYNSPQHF. DNA for the CDR3: TGTGCCATCAGTGATTGGGGAGACACATATAATTCACCCCAGCATTTT.

This chain links TRBV29-1 with TRBJ2-7; the match to TRBD2 covers 9 bases. The J segment lost 3 bases and the V segment lost 4 bases, leaving 4 bases of the junction unmatched. CDR1 is SQVTM, CDR2 ANQGSEA, per germline. The CDR3 runs to 13 residues. The CDR3 coding sequence is TGCAGCGTTGGGGGACTAGCCCGCTACGAGCAGTACTTC. Translated: CSVGGLARYEQYF.

About this clonotype itself: This may be a read error: a much more frequent sequence differs by one nucleotide. The J gene is TRBJ2-7, the V gene TRBV7-2; tentatively, D is TRBD2 (5 bases). CDR1 SGHTA and CDR2 FQGNSA come from the germline V gene. This CDR3 region has 13 residues. This chain's CDR3 is CASSLGRTFERYF. The CDR3 nucleotides read TGTGCCAGCAGTCTAGGACGGACTTTCGAGCGGTACTTC.

Many counts were recorded for this clonotype. V is TRBV10-2 and J is TRBJ1-6; D gene unclear. V lost 3 bases to trimming and J lost 8 bases, with 11 bases between them. Germline loops: CDR1 WSHSY, CDR2 SAAADI. This CDR3 spans 14 amino acids. DNA for the CDR3: TGCGCCAGCAGTGATTCATTATCCTATTCACCCCTCCACTTT. Translation: CASSDSLSYSPLHF.

The sample holds a few counts of this clonotype. The DNA of the CDR3 is TGTGCCAGCTCGGGGGTTTTGGTGGGCACCGGGGAGCTGTTTTTT. Translating gives CASSGVLVGTGELFF. The chain couples TRBV7-2 to TRBJ2-2, with a possible D match to TRBD2 (6 bases). This CDR3 comprises 15 residues. From germline, CDR1 is SGHTA and CDR2 FQGNSA. Between the trimmed V and J ends, which lost 8 bases and 4 bases, there was a span of 17 bases. Filled out from reference TRBV7-2 and TRBJ2-2, the complete variable domain reads GAGVSQSPSNKVTEKGKDVELRCDPISGHTALYWYRQSLGQGLEFLIYFQGNSAPDKSGLPSDRFSAERTGGSVSTLTIQRTQQEDSAVYLCASSGVLVGTGELFFGEGSRLTVL.

The table lists this clonotype with a few counts. The chain carries TRBV10-3 and TRBJ1-5, with 7 nucleotides matching TRBD1. V trimming: 10 bases; J trimming: 6 bases; junction bases outside the gene matches: 12. CDR3 size: 14 residues. CDR1 is ENHRY, CDR2 SYGVKD, per germline. CDR3 sequence reads: CASRDSPYRQPQHF. Written as DNA, the CDR3 is TGTGCCAGCAGGGACAGTCCTTACCGTCAGCCCCAGCATTTT.

The V gene is TRBV19, the J gene TRBJ2-7, with D perhaps matching TRBD1 (5 bases). The CDR3 consists of 13 residues. Germline CDR1 LNHDA, CDR2 SQIVND (reference sequence). Trimming stripped 5 bases from V and 0 bases from J, with 8 bases between. In DNA form, the CDR3 reads TGTGCCAGTAGTGGCAGGGCCTCCTACGAGCAGTACTTC. Amino acid sequence: CASSGRASYEQYF.